A single sample is the source of the 13 T cell receptor beta chains below, sequenced in a study of blood T cell repertoires in COVID-19. Method: immunoSEQ multiplex PCR; TCRdb's copy keeps in-frame clones and lacks some. Among 260,000 or so clones listed, around 90% were seen once. The source material was peripheral blood. The receptors were sampled from a human donor in a cohort sampled during active COVID-19.

The genes are TRBV19 and TRBJ2-7, with TRBD1 identical over 11 bases. Germline V gene data show CDR1 as LNHDA and CDR2 as SQIVND (reference sequence). The CDR3 is made up of 13 amino acids. With V trimmed by 4 bases and J by 9 bases, 5 bases remained unmatched. Written as DNA, the CDR3 is TGTGCCAGTAGTACCAGGACAGGGGGCCTGCAGTACTTC. As protein: CASSTRTGGLQYF.

This chain uses TRBV7-8 with TRBJ2-1, with 11 bases identical to TRBD2. Trimming at V came to 5 bases and at J to 7 bases, leaving 7 bases not matched to a gene. The germline CDR1 and CDR2 sequences are SGHVS and FQNEAQ. This CDR3 spans 15 amino acids. CDR3 nucleotide sequence: TGTGCCAGCAGCCTAATAGCGGGGGGGAGGAATGAGCAGTTCTTC. It translates to CASSLIAGGRNEQFF.

The V gene is TRBV19, the J gene TRBJ1-2; TRBD1 is a possible D gene (5 bases). The CDR3 spans 13 residues. Trimming cost V 6 bases and J 8 bases, with 16 bases left between them. Germline CDR1 and CDR2: LNHDA and SQIVND (reference sequence). The CDR3 protein is CASRGTGGKGYTF. CDR3 DNA: TGTGCCAGTAGGGGGACTGGCGGCAAAGGCTACACCTTC.

The chain carries TRBV14 and TRBJ1-1; 7 positions match TRBD1. The J segment lost 4 bases and the V segment lost 7 bases, leaving 12 bases of the junction unmatched. The CDR3 covers 15 residues. Germline loops: CDR1 SGHDN, CDR2 FVKESK. CDR3 amino acids: CASKETGRLGTEAFF. In nucleotides, the CDR3 is TGTGCCAGCAAAGAGACAGGGAGGCTGGGCACTGAAGCTTTCTTT.

This clone was recorded only once. V and J are TRBV5-4 and TRBJ1-5; 7 bases align to TRBD1. With 0 bases clipped from V and 4 bases from J, the junction kept 7 bases outside the gene matches. This CDR3 has 16 residues. Germline V lookup: CDR1 SGHNT, CDR2 YYREEE (reference sequence). The CDR3 DNA sequence: TGTGCCAGCAGCTTGGCCCCGGGACAGACTAATCAGCCCCAGCATTTT. It encodes CASSLAPGQTNQPQHF.

The rearrangement uses TRBV10-1 and TRBJ1-1, with D perhaps matching TRBD1 (6 bases). Germline V gene data show CDR1 as WNHNN and CDR2 as SYGVQD (reference sequence). Trimming removed 2 bases at V and 2 bases at J, with 9 bases between. The CDR3 has 14 residues. CDR3 sequence reads: CASSELGANTEAFF. In DNA, the CDR3 is TGCGCCAGCAGTGAGCTGGGGGCCAACACTGAAGCTTTCTTT.

The J gene is TRBJ1-4, the V gene TRBV7-2, with D perhaps TRBD1 (5 bases). With 2 bases removed from V and 0 bases from J, the gap between germline ends came to 10 bases. CDR1 and CDR2 from the germline V gene are SGHTA and FQGNSA. The CDR3 has 16 residues. For the CDR3, the DNA is TGTGCCAGCAGCTTAATGTCGGGGGCAACTAATGAAAAACTGTTTTTT. Its translation: CASSLMSGATNEKLFF.

The rearrangement links TRBV9 to TRBJ1-4, with a weak D call TRBD1 (6 bases). Trimming took off 4 bases at V and 5 bases at J, with 21 bases between the two ends. In germline, CDR1 is SGDLS, CDR2 YYNGEE. This CDR3 is built from 17 residues. In DNA form, the CDR3 reads TGTGCCAGCAGCCGCATGGCCGTACAGGGCACCAATGAAAAACTGTTTTTT. Its protein product is CASSRMAVQGTNEKLFF.

The chain recombines TRBV20-1 with TRBJ2-1; unclear D gene. Trimming left V 3 bases short and J 6 bases short, with 9 bases between. The germline V gene has CDR1 DFQATT and CDR2 SNEGSKA (reference sequence). CDR3 length: 12 amino acids. The CDR3 DNA reads as TGCAGTGCTAGTACGGTCCCCAATGAGCAGTTCTTC. Translating gives CSASTVPNEQFF.

The chain has TRBV27 and TRBJ2-7; TRBD1 matches at 8 bases. The J segment lost 6 bases and the V segment lost 5 bases, leaving 15 bases of the junction unmatched. This CDR3 contains 16 residues. Germline V gene lookup returns CDR1 MNHEY and CDR2 SMNVEV (reference sequence). CDR3 DNA: TGTGCCAGCAGTCCCGAATCCGGGACAGGTTTACGCGAGCAGTACTTC. Its protein product is CASSPESGTGLREQYF.

The chain combines TRBV15 with TRBJ1-2; D remains unclear. Germline assignment: CDR1 LNHNV and CDR2 YYDKDF (reference sequence). Trimming took 0 bases from V and 6 from J, leaving 11 bases between them. This CDR3 region has 14 residues. The CDR3 DNA reads as TGTGCCACCAGCAGAGATACAGTGACCCATGGCTACACCTTC. It translates to CATSRDTVTHGYTF.

The V gene is TRBV6-5, the J gene TRBJ1-4; the match to TRBD1 covers 8 bases. The ends lost 5 bases at V and 8 bases at J; junction bases unmatched: 4. CDR3 length equals 13 residues. Germline CDR1 reads MNHEY; CDR2 reads SVGAGI. The CDR3 region has the DNA TGTGCCAGCAGTCCTGGACAGGGAGAAAAACTGTTTTTT. It translates to CASSPGQGEKLFF.

This clone was detected once. This chain joins TRBV28 and TRBJ2-3; perhaps TRBD2 as D (5 bases). Germline CDR1 reads MDHEN; CDR2 reads SYDVKM. V dropped 3 bases and J dropped 8 bases, with 21 bases sitting between them. There are 16 residues in the CDR3. Here the CDR3 DNA reads TGTGCCAGCAGTTTGAGCGCGGCGGGCGCCAGATTTACGCAGTATTTT. This translates into CASSLSAAGARFTQYF.